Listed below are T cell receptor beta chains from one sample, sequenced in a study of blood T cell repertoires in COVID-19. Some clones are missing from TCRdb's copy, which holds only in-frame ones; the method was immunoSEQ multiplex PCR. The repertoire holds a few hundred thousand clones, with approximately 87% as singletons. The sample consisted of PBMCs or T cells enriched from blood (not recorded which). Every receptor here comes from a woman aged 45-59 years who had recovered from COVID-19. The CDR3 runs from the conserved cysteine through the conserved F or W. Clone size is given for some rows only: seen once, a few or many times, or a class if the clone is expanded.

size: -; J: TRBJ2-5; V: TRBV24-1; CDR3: CATSDRQETQYF
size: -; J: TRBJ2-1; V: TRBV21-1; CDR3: CASTPGEREEYNEQFF
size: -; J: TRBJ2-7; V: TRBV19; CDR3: CASSVLPSGTGGHEQYF
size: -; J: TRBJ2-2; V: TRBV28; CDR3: CASSFYSGTNTGELFF
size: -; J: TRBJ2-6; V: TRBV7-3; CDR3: CASSQRASGAFGESSGANVLTF
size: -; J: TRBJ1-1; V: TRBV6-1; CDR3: CASSEYRTPGGTEAFF
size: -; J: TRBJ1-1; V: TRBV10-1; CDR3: CASSEGQTNSNRGAFF
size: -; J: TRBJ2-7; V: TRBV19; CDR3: CASSIDRGYDEQYF
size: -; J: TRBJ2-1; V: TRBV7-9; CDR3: CASRFQADEQFF
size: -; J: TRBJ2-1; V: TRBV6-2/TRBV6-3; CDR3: CASSQEGAIRNEQFF
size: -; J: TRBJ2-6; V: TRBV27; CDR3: CASSTILSGANVLTF
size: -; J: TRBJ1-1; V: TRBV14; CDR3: CASSPFRTVMNTEAFF
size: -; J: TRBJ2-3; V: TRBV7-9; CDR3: CASSLPLQDRATDTQYF
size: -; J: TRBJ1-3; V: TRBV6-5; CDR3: CASPRDRVGNTIYF
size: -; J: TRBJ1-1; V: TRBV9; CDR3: CATETEMNTEAFF
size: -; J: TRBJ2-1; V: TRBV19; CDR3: CATQRGRVQRGVNEQFF
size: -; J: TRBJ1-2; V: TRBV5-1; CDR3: CASSLGAEQGYGYTF
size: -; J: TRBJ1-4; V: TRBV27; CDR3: CASSSDGTGHEKLFF
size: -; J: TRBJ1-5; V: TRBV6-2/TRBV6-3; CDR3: CASSYGSGQPQHF
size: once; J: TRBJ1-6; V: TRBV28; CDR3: CASSRKTGDNSPLHF
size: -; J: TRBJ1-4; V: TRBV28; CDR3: CASSLSHSTNEKLFF
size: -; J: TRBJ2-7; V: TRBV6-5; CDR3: CASSYSRWGGRSEQYF
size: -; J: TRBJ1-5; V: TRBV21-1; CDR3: CASSKWSRRVNQPQHF
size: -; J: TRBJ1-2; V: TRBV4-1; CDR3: CASSQPGQGRFGSGYTF
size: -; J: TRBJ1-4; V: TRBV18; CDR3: CASSPGTGLVKLFF
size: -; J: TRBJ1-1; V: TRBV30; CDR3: CAWRSDSYTEAFF
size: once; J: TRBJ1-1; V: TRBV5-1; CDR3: CASSLGQSNTEAFF
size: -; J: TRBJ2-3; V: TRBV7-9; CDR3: CASSPLAGGPDTQYF
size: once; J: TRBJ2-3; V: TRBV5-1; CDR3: CASSSGTETDTQYF